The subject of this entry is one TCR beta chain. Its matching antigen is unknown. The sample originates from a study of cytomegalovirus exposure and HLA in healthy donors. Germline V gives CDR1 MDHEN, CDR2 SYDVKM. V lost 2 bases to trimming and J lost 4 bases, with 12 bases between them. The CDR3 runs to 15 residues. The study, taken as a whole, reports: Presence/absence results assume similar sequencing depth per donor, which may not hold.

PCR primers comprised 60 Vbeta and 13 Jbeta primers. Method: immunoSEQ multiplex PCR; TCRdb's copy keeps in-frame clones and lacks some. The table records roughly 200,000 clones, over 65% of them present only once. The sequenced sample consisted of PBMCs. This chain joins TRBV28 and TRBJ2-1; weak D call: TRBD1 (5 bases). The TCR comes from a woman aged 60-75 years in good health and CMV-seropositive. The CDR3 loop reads CASSLHRLEYNEQFF. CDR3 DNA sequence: TGTGCCAGCAGTTTACACAGGCTAGAGTACAATGAGCAGTTCTTC.